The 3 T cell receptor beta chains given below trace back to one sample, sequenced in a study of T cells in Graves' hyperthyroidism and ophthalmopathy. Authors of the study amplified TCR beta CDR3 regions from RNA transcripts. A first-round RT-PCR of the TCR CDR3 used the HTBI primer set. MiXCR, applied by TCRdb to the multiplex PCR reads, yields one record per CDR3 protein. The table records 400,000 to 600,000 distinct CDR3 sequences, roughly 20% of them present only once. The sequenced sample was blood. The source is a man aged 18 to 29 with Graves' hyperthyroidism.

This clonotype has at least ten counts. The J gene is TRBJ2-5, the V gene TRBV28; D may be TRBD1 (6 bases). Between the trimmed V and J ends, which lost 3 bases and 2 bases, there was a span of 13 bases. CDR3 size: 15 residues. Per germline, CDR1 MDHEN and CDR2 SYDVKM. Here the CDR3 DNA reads TGTGCCAGCAGTTTCTTGGGGACAAAACAAGAGACCCAGTACTTC. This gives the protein CASSFLGTKQETQYF. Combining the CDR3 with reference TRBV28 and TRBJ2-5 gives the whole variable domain DVKVTQSSRYLVKRTGEKVFLECVQDMDHENMFWYRQDPGLGLRLIYFSYDVKMKEKGDIPEGYSVSREKKERFSLILESASTNQTSMYLCASSFLGTKQETQYFGPGTRLLVL.

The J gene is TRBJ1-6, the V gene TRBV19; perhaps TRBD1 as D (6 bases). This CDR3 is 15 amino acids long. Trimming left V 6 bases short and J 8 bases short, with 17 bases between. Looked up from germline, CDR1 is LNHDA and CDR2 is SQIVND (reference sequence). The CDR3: CASRPQGGYDSPLHF. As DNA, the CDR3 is TGTGCCAGTAGACCACAGGGAGGCTACGATTCACCCCTCCACTTT.

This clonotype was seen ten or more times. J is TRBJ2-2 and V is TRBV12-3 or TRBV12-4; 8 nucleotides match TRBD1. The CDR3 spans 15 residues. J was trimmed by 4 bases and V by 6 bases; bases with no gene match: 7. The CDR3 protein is CASRKGQVPTGELFF. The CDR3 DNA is TGTGCCAGCAGAAAGGGACAGGTCCCCACCGGGGAGCTGTTTTTT.